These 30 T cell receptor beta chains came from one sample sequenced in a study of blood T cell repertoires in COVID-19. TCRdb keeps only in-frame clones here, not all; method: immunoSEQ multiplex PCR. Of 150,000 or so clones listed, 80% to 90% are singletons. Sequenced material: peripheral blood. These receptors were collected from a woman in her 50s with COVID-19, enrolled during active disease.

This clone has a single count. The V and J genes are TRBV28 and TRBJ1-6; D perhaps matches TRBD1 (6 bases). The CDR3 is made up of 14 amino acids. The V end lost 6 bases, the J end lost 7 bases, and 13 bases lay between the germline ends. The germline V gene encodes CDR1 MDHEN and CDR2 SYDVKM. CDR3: CASRVQGPNSPLHF. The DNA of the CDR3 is TGTGCCAGCAGGGTACAGGGCCCGAATTCACCCCTCCACTTT.

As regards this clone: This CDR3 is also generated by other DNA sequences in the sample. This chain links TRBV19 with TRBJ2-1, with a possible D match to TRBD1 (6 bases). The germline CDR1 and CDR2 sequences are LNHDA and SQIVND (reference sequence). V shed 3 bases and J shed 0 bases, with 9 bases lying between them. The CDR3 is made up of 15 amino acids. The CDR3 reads CASSMRGNSYNEQFF. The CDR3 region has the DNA TGTGCCAGTAGTATGAGGGGGAACTCCTACAATGAGCAGTTCTTC.

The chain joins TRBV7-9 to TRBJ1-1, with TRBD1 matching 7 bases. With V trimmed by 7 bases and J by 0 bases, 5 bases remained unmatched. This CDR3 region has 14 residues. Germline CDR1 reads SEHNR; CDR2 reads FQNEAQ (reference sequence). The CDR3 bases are TGTGCCAGCACGGGACAGACCATGAACACTGAAGCTTTCTTT. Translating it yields CASTGQTMNTEAFF.

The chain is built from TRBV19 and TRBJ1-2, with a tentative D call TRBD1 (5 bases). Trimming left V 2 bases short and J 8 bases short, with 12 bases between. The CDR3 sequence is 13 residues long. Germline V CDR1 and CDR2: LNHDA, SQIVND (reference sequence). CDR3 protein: CASSIRGGAGYTF. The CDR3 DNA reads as TGTGCCAGTAGTATAAGAGGTGGGGCCGGCTACACCTTC.

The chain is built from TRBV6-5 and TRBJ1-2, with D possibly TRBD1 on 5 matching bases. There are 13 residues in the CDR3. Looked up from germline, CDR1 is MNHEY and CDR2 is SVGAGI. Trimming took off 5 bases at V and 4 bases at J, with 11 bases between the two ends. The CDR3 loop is CASSKQVTYGYTF. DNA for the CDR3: TGTGCCAGCAGTAAACAGGTTACCTATGGCTACACCTTC.

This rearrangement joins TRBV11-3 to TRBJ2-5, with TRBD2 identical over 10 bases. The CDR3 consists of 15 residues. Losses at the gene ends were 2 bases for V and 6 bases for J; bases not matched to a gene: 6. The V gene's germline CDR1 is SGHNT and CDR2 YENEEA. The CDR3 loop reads CASSLSLAGDQTQYF. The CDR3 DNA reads TGTGCCAGCAGCTTAAGTCTAGCGGGGGATCAGACCCAGTACTTC.

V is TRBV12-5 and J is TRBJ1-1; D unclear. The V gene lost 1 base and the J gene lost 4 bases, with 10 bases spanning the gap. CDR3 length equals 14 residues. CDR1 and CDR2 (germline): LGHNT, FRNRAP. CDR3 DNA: TGTGCTAGTGGTTTGGGGAATTCGGGCACTGAAGCTTTCTTT. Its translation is CASGLGNSGTEAFF.

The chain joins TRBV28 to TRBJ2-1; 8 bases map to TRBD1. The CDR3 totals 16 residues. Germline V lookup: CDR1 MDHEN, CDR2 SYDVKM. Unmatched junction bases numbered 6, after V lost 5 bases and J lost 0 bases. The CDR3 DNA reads TGTGCCAGCAGTCCGTTTGACAGGGGCTCCTACAATGAGCAGTTCTTC. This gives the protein CASSPFDRGSYNEQFF.

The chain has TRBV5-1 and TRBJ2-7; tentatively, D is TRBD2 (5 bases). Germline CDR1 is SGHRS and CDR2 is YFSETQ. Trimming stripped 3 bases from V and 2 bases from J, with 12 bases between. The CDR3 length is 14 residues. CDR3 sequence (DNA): TGCGCCAGCAGCTCTCAATCCGGGGCCTACGAGCAGTACTTC. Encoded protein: CASSSQSGAYEQYF.

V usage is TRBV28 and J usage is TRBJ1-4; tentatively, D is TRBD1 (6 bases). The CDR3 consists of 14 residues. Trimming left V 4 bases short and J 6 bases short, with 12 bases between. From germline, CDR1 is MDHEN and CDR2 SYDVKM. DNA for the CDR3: TGTGCCAGCAGTTATGGGCCAGGGGATGAAAAACTGTTTTTT. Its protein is CASSYGPGDEKLFF.

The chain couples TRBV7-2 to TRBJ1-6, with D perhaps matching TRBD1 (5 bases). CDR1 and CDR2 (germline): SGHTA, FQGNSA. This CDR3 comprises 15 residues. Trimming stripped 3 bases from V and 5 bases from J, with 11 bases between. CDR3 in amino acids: CASSFLWGDNSPLHF. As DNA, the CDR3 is TGTGCCAGCAGCTTCCTTTGGGGGGATAATTCACCCCTCCACTTT. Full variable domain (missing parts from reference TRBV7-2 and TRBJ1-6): GAGVSQSPSNKVTEKGKDVELRCDPISGHTALYWYRQSLGQGLEFLIYFQGNSAPDKSGLPSDRFSAERTGGSVSTLTIQRTQQEDSAVYLCASSFLWGDNSPLHFGNGTRLTVT.

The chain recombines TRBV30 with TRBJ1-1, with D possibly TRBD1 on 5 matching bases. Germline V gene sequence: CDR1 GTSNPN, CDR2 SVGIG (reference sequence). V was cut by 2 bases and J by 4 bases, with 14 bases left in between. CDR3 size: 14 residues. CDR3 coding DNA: TGTGCCTGGAGTCTTCGGACGGGGGGCACTGAAGCTTTCTTT. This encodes CAWSLRTGGTEAFF.

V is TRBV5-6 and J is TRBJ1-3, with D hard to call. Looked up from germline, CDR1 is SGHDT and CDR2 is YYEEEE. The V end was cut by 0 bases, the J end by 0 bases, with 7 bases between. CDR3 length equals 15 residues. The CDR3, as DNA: TGTGCCAGCAGCTTGGGCGCACTCTCTGGAAACACCATATATTTT. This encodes CASSLGALSGNTIYF.

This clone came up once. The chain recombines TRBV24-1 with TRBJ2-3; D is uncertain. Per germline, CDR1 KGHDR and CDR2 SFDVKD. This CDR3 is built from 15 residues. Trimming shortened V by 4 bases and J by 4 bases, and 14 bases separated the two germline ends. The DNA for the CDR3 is TGTGCCACCAGTGACTTCACCCAAACTGCAGATACGCAGTATTTT. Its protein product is CATSDFTQTADTQYF.

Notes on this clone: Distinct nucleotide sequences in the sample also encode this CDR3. Here the CDR3 reads CASSWGQGTYEQYF. Here the CDR3 DNA reads TGTGCCAGCAGCTGGGGGCAGGGGACCTACGAGCAGTACTTC. The chain carries TRBV6-5 and TRBJ2-7; possible D gene TRBD1, 6 bases. The germline gives CDR1 MNHEY, CDR2 SVGAGI. Trimming shortened V by 6 bases and J by 2 bases, and 14 bases separated the two germline ends. The CDR3 covers 14 residues.

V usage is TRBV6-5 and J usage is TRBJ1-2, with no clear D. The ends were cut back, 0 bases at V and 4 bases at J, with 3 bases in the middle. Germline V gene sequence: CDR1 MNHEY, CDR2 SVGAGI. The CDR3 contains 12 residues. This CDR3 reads CASSYSSYGYTF. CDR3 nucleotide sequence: TGTGCCAGCAGTTACTCTAGCTATGGCTACACCTTC.

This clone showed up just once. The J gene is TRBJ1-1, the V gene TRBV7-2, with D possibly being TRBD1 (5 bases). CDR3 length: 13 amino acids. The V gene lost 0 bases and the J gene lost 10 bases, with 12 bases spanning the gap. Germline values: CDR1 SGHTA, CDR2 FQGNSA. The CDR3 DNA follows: TGTGCCAGCAGCTTAGCGCAGGGAATTGTAGCTTTCTTT. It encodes CASSLAQGIVAFF.

CDR3 bases: TGTGCCAGCTCACCATCCCTTACTAGTTCAGATACGCAGTATTTT. It encodes CASSPSLTSSDTQYF. V gene TRBV18 combines with J gene TRBJ2-3; TRBD2 is a possible D gene (5 bases). Trimming stripped 2 bases from V and 4 bases from J, with 13 bases between. Germline V lookup: CDR1 KGHSH, CDR2 LQKENI. The CDR3 spans 15 residues.

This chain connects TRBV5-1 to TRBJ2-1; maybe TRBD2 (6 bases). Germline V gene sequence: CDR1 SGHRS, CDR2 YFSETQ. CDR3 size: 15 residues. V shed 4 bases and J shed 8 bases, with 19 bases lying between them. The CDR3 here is CASSGTGDLGDEQFF. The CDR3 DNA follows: TGCGCCAGCAGCGGTACGGGGGACCTCGGGGATGAGCAGTTCTTC.

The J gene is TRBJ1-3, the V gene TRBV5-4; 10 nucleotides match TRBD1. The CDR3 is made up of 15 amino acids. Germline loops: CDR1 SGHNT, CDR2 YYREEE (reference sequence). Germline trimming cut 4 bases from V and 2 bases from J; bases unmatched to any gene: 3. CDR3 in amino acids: CASSGGTGAGNTIYF. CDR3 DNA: TGTGCCAGCAGCGGCGGGACAGGGGCTGGAAACACCATATATTTT.

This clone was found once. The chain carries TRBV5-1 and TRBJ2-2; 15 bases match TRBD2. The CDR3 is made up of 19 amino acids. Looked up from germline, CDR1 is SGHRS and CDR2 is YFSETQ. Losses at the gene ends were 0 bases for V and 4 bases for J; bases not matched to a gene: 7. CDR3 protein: CASSLAGTSGGSRTGELFF. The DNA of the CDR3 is TGCGCCAGCAGCTTGGCCGGGACTAGCGGGGGGTCTCGCACCGGGGAGCTGTTTTTT.

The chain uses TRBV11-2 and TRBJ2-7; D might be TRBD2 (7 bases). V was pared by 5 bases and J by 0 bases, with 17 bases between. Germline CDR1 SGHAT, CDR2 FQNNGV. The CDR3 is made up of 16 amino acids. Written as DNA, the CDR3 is TGTGCCAGCAGCCCTGGGGGGGCGAGGAGCTCCTACGAGCAGTACTTC. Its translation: CASSPGGARSSYEQYF.

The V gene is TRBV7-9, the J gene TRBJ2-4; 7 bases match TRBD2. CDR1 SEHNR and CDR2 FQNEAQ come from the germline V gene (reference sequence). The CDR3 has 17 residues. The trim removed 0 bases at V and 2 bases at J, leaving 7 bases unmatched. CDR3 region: CASSLAGGSSTKNIQYF. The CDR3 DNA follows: TGTGCCAGCAGCTTAGCGGGAGGGTCTAGTACCAAAAACATTCAGTACTTC.

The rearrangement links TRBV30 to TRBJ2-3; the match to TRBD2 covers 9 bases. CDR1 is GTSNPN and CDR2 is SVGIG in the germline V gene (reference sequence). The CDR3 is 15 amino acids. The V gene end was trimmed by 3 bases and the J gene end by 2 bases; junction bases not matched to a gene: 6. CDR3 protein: CAWRAGTSYTDTQYF. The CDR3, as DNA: TGTGCCTGGAGGGCCGGGACTAGCTACACAGATACGCAGTATTTT.

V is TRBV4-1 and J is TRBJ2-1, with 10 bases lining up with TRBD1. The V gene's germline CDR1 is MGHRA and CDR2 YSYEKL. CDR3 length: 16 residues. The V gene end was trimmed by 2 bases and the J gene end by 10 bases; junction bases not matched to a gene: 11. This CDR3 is CASSQQTGGAGGEQFF. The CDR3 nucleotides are TGCGCCAGCAGCCAACAGACAGGGGGCGCAGGCGGGGAGCAGTTCTTC.

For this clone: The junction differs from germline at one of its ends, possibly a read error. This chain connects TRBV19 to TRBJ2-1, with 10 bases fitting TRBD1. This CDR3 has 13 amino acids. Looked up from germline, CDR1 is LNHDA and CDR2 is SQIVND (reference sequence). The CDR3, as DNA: TGTGCCAGTAGTATAGATTGGGGGGACAGGGGAGTCTTC. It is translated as CASSIDWGDRGVF.

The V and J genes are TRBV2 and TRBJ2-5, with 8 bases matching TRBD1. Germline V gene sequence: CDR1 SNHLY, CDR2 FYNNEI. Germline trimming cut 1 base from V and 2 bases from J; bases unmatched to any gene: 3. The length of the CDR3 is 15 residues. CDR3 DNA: TGTGCCAGCAGTGAAGGGACAGGGTTTCAAGAGACCCAGTACTTC. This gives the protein CASSEGTGFQETQYF. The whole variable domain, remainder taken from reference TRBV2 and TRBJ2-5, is EPEVTQTPSHQVTQMGQEVILRCVPISNHLYFYWYRQILGQKVEFLVSFYNNEISEKSEIFDDQFSVERPDGSNFTLKIRSTKLEDSAMYFCASSEGTGFQETQYFGPGTRLLVL.

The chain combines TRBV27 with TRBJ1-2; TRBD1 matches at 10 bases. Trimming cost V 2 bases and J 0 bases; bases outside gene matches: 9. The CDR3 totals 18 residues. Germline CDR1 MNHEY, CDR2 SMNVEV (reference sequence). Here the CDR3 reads CASSLKTGTGVPNYGYTF. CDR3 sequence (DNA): TGTGCCAGCAGTTTAAAAACCGGGACAGGGGTTCCTAACTATGGCTACACCTTC.

CDR3 in DNA: TGTGCCAGCAGTTACTCCGAGGCAGGGGGCTCCGGGGAGCTGTTTTTT. Residues: CASSYSEAGGSGELFF. The chain recombines TRBV6-5 with TRBJ2-2, with TRBD1 identical over 8 bases. The trim removed 0 bases at V and 6 bases at J, leaving 6 bases unmatched. The CDR3 covers 16 residues. Germline-derived CDR1 and CDR2 are MNHEY and SVGAGI.

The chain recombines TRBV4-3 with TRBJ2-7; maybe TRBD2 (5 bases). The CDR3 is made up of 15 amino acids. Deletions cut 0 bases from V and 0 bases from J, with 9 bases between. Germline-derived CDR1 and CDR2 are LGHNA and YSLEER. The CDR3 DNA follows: TGCGCCAGCAGCCAAGATCGCGGGTACTCCTACGAGCAGTACTTC. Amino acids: CASSQDRGYSYEQYF.